The rows below give T cell receptor beta chains drawn from one sample of a study of molecular identifiers for immune sequencing clone quantification. From the PCR reads, TCRdb called clonotypes with MiXCR, one entry per CDR3 protein. The sample includes about 510,000 distinct CDR3 sequences, around 23% seen only once; the top ten take under 0.8%. Sequenced input: naive CD8+ T cells from blood, with Jurkat cell RNA spiked in. Every receptor here comes from a human donor in good health. Some libraries in this study had Jurkat cell RNA spiked in. CDR3s include the opening cysteine and the closing phenylalanine or tryptophan. The D gene is left open where the match is weak. Not every row has a clone size; where given, it reads once, few, many or a size class.

j_gene: TRBJ2-7
d_gene: TRBD2
v_gene: TRBV28
abundance: -
CDR3aa: CASSLEGRVYEQYF
CDR3nt: TGTGCCAGCAGTTTGGAGGGGAGGGTCTACGAGCAGTACTTC

j_gene: TRBJ2-6
d_gene: -
v_gene: TRBV19
abundance: few
CDR3aa: CASSIIGVGNSGANVLTF
CDR3nt: TGTGCCAGTAGTATAATAGGGGTAGGGAACTCTGGGGCCAACGTCCTGACTTTC

j_gene: TRBJ1-4
d_gene: -
v_gene: TRBV20-1
abundance: -
CDR3aa: CSANLQGGKLFF
CDR3nt: TGCAGTGCTAATTTACAGGGCGGGAAACTGTTTTTT

j_gene: TRBJ2-5
d_gene: -
v_gene: TRBV7-9
abundance: -
CDR3aa: CASSLELRETQYF
CDR3nt: TGTGCCAGCAGCTTGGAGTTAAGAGAGACCCAGTACTTC

j_gene: TRBJ2-1
d_gene: TRBD2
v_gene: TRBV12-3/TRBV12-4
abundance: few
CDR3aa: CASSFLSGGMDEQFF
CDR3nt: TGTGCCAGCAGTTTCTTAAGCGGGGGGATGGATGAGCAGTTCTTC

j_gene: TRBJ2-7
d_gene: TRBD1
v_gene: TRBV30
abundance: many
CDR3aa: CAWSLSAGGEQYF
CDR3nt: TGTGCCTGGAGTCTGTCGGCAGGGGGAGAGCAGTACTTC

j_gene: TRBJ1-6
d_gene: -
v_gene: TRBV7-2
abundance: -
CDR3aa: CASSRGESYNSPPHF
CDR3nt: TGTGCCAGCAGTCGGGGGGAGTCCTATAATTCACCCCCCCACTTT

j_gene: TRBJ1-5
d_gene: -
v_gene: TRBV28
abundance: few
CDR3aa: CASSSGGNDQPQHF
CDR3nt: TGTGCCAGCAGTTCCGGGGGGAATGATCAGCCCCAGCATTTT

j_gene: TRBJ2-7
d_gene: TRBD2
v_gene: TRBV11-3
abundance: -
CDR3aa: CASSSGGVEQYF
CDR3nt: TGTGCCAGCAGTTCTGGGGGGGTCGAGCAGTACTTC

j_gene: TRBJ2-7
d_gene: TRBD1
v_gene: TRBV6-2/TRBV6-3
abundance: -
CDR3aa: CASSYQDRSYEQYF
CDR3nt: TGTGCCAGCAGTTACCAGGACAGGTCCTACGAGCAGTACTTC

j_gene: TRBJ1-4
d_gene: -
v_gene: TRBV27
abundance: few
CDR3aa: CASTQGGFGRINEKLFF
CDR3nt: TGTGCCAGCACTCAAGGGGGTTTTGGCAGGATTAATGAAAAACTGTTTTTT

j_gene: TRBJ2-3
d_gene: -
v_gene: TRBV11-2
abundance: many
CDR3aa: CASSLDSADTQYF
CDR3nt: TGTGCCAGCAGCTTAGATTCTGCAGATACGCAGTATTTT

j_gene: TRBJ2-3
d_gene: -
v_gene: TRBV11-2
abundance: few
CDR3aa: CASRGGADTQYF
CDR3nt: TGTGCCTCCCGTGGGGGCGCGGATACGCAGTATTTT

j_gene: TRBJ1-1
d_gene: -
v_gene: TRBV27
abundance: -
CDR3aa: CASSYQAEGGTEAFF
CDR3nt: TGTGCCAGCAGCTACCAGGCAGAGGGCGGCACTGAAGCTTTCTTT

j_gene: TRBJ2-5
d_gene: TRBD2
v_gene: TRBV6-5
abundance: -
CDR3aa: CASSLAFSGGGGETQYF
CDR3nt: TGTGCCAGCAGTCTCGCGTTTAGCGGGGGCGGTGGGGAGACCCAGTACTTC

j_gene: TRBJ2-7
d_gene: -
v_gene: TRBV4-3
abundance: many
CDR3aa: CASSQDRVGYEQYF
CDR3nt: TGCGCCAGCAGCCAAGACAGGGTCGGCTACGAGCAGTACTTC

j_gene: TRBJ2-5
d_gene: -
v_gene: TRBV12-3/TRBV12-4
abundance: few
CDR3aa: CASSVTRATETQYF
CDR3nt: TGTGCCAGCAGTGTGACTAGGGCGACGGAGACCCAGTACTTC

j_gene: TRBJ1-5
d_gene: TRBD1
v_gene: TRBV28
abundance: many
CDR3aa: CASSPRGLGNQPQHF
CDR3nt: TGTGCCAGCAGTCCCAGGGGGCTGGGCAATCAGCCCCAGCATTTT

j_gene: TRBJ1-2
d_gene: -
v_gene: TRBV4-1
abundance: few
CDR3aa: CASSQGMGQDYGYTF
CDR3nt: TGCGCCAGCAGCCAAGGAATGGGGCAGGACTATGGCTACACCTTC

j_gene: TRBJ2-2
d_gene: -
v_gene: TRBV6-4
abundance: -
CDR3aa: CASSVYGNTGELFF
CDR3nt: TGTGCCAGCAGTGTTTACGGGAACACCGGGGAGCTGTTTTTT

j_gene: TRBJ2-1
d_gene: TRBD1
v_gene: TRBV11-2
abundance: few
CDR3aa: CASTSDRGQAARNEQFF
CDR3nt: TGTGCCAGCACCTCCGACAGGGGCCAAGCGGCTCGCAATGAGCAGTTCTTC

j_gene: TRBJ2-4
d_gene: TRBD1
v_gene: TRBV7-9
abundance: -
CDR3aa: CASSFPGTRGHAKNIQYF
CDR3nt: TGTGCCAGCAGCTTCCCCGGAACCAGGGGGCATGCCAAAAACATTCAGTACTTC

j_gene: TRBJ2-3
d_gene: TRBD2
v_gene: TRBV6-5
abundance: -
CDR3aa: CASSYFTGTSGDSTDAQYF
CDR3nt: TGTGCCAGCAGTTACTTCACCGGGACTAGCGGAGACAGCACAGATGCGCAGTATTTT

j_gene: TRBJ2-7
d_gene: -
v_gene: TRBV5-1
abundance: few
CDR3aa: CASSFGEVGYEQYF
CDR3nt: TGCGCCAGCAGCTTCGGTGAGGTAGGCTACGAGCAGTACTTC

j_gene: TRBJ2-2
d_gene: -
v_gene: TRBV29-1
abundance: -
CDR3aa: CSVEKAAHGELFF
CDR3nt: TGCAGCGTTGAAAAGGCGGCGCACGGGGAGCTGTTTTTT

j_gene: TRBJ2-7
d_gene: -
v_gene: TRBV5-1
abundance: -
CDR3aa: CASSTSGNEQYF
CDR3nt: TGCGCCAGCAGCACGTCGGGTAACGAGCAGTACTTC

j_gene: TRBJ2-5
d_gene: -
v_gene: TRBV12-5
abundance: many
CDR3aa: CASASGVRETQYF
CDR3nt: TGTGCTAGTGCCTCGGGAGTAAGGGAGACCCAGTACTTC

j_gene: TRBJ1-5
d_gene: -
v_gene: TRBV5-5
abundance: -
CDR3aa: CASSFGGAGIDQPQHF
CDR3nt: TGTGCCAGCAGCTTTGGGGGCGCGGGGATAGATCAGCCCCAGCATTTT

j_gene: TRBJ1-1
d_gene: -
v_gene: TRBV12-3/TRBV12-4
abundance: -
CDR3aa: CASRLNPTEAFF
CDR3nt: TGTGCCAGCAGATTAAACCCAACTGAAGCTTTCTTT

j_gene: TRBJ1-1
d_gene: -
v_gene: TRBV4-3
abundance: -
CDR3aa: CASSQVYGGPLEAFF
CDR3nt: TGCGCCAGCAGCCAAGTTTATGGGGGCCCATTAGAAGCTTTCTTT

j_gene: TRBJ1-1
d_gene: TRBD1
v_gene: TRBV25-1
abundance: -
CDR3aa: CASRGTGSGGEAFF
CDR3nt: TGTGCCAGCAGGGGGACAGGGAGCGGCGGGGAAGCTTTCTTT

j_gene: TRBJ1-2
d_gene: -
v_gene: TRBV12-3/TRBV12-4
abundance: -
CDR3aa: CASSFSGWAYGYTF
CDR3nt: TGTGCCAGCAGTTTCTCGGGGTGGGCCTATGGCTACACCTTC

j_gene: TRBJ1-2
d_gene: -
v_gene: TRBV25-1
abundance: many
CDR3aa: CASSGPSVYGYTF
CDR3nt: TGTGCCAGCAGCGGACCCTCCGTCTATGGCTACACCTTC

j_gene: TRBJ2-3
d_gene: TRBD2
v_gene: TRBV7-9
abundance: few
CDR3aa: CASSQGLAGAWGTQYF
CDR3nt: TGTGCCAGCAGCCAAGGACTAGCGGGGGCGTGGGGTACGCAGTATTTT

j_gene: TRBJ2-3
d_gene: TRBD2
v_gene: TRBV15
abundance: -
CDR3aa: CATSRGVRQGGTDTQYF
CDR3nt: TGTGCCACCAGCAGAGGAGTTCGGCAGGGAGGGACAGATACGCAGTATTTT

j_gene: TRBJ2-7
d_gene: TRBD2
v_gene: TRBV19
abundance: -
CDR3aa: CASGASGRIYEQYF
CDR3nt: TGTGCCTCCGGGGCTAGCGGGAGGATATACGAGCAGTACTTC

j_gene: TRBJ2-7
d_gene: -
v_gene: TRBV14
abundance: many
CDR3aa: CASSQVLSSYEQYF
CDR3nt: TGTGCCAGCAGCCAAGTACTGAGCTCCTACGAGCAGTACTTC

j_gene: TRBJ2-2
d_gene: TRBD2
v_gene: TRBV7-9
abundance: -
CDR3aa: CASSLAERDFNTGELFF
CDR3nt: TGTGCCAGCAGCTTAGCAGAGCGGGATTTCAACACCGGGGAGCTGTTTTTT

j_gene: TRBJ1-2
d_gene: TRBD1
v_gene: TRBV6-5
abundance: many
CDR3aa: CASSWGQGSGYTF
CDR3nt: TGTGCCAGCAGTTGGGGACAGGGAAGCGGCTACACCTTC

j_gene: TRBJ2-1
d_gene: TRBD2
v_gene: TRBV12-3/TRBV12-4
abundance: few
CDR3aa: CASSWGLAGRNEQFF
CDR3nt: TGTGCCAGCAGTTGGGGACTAGCGGGCAGGAATGAGCAGTTCTTC

j_gene: TRBJ2-5
d_gene: -
v_gene: TRBV28
abundance: many
CDR3aa: CASSKPWDSRQETQYF
CDR3nt: TGTGCCAGCAGCAAACCTTGGGACTCCCGACAAGAGACCCAGTACTTC

j_gene: TRBJ2-3
d_gene: -
v_gene: TRBV27
abundance: -
CDR3aa: CASNPIEVQGRPDTQYF
CDR3nt: TGTGCCAGCAACCCAATAGAGGTACAGGGTAGGCCAGATACGCAGTATTTT

j_gene: TRBJ2-1
d_gene: TRBD1
v_gene: TRBV6-2/TRBV6-3
abundance: -
CDR3aa: CASSYPGQGLGEQFF
CDR3nt: TGTGCCAGCAGTTACCCGGGACAGGGGTTGGGGGAGCAGTTCTTC

j_gene: TRBJ2-1
d_gene: TRBD2
v_gene: TRBV5-6
abundance: few
CDR3aa: CASSDEGTSGRGGEQFF
CDR3nt: TGTGCCAGCAGCGATGAAGGGACTAGCGGGAGAGGTGGTGAGCAGTTCTTC

j_gene: TRBJ1-5
d_gene: TRBD1
v_gene: TRBV24-1
abundance: once
CDR3aa: CATSDGQGNQPQHF
CDR3nt: TGTGCCACCAGTGATGGACAGGGCAATCAGCCCCAGCATTTT

j_gene: TRBJ2-5
d_gene: -
v_gene: TRBV7-9
abundance: -
CDR3aa: CASSLGQLGEEPQYF
CDR3nt: TGTGCCAGCAGCTTAGGCCAGCTTGGGGAAGAGCCCCAGTACTTC